What follows are 9 T cell receptor beta chains derived from one specimen sequenced in a study of blood T cell repertoires in COVID-19. Method: immunoSEQ multiplex PCR; TCRdb's copy keeps in-frame clones and lacks some. The sample has some 390,000 clones, 75% to 90% seen once. Sequencing input: peripheral blood. All receptors come from a woman aged 40 to 55 with COVID-19, enrolled during active disease.

This clone was seen only a few times. The same CDR3 is also encoded by other DNA sequences in this sample. The chain recombines TRBV2 with TRBJ1-6; 7 bases fit TRBD1. The J segment lost 8 bases and the V segment lost 2 bases, leaving 0 bases of the junction unmatched. The germline gives CDR1 SNHLY, CDR2 FYNNEI. CDR3 length: 13 residues. In DNA, the CDR3 is TGTGCCAGCAGTGAACAGGGGGATTCACCCCTCCACTTT. Protein: CASSEQGDSPLHF.

The genes are TRBV19 and TRBJ1-1; the D gene is possibly TRBD1 (6 bases). The CDR3 runs to 14 residues. Trimming removed 5 bases at V and 1 base at J, with 11 bases between. From germline, CDR1 is LNHDA and CDR2 SQIVND (reference sequence). The CDR3 here is CASSRATGNTEAFF. DNA for the CDR3: TGTGCCAGTAGTCGGGCGACAGGGAACACTGAAGCTTTCTTT.

The chain couples TRBV28 to TRBJ1-5; 7 nucleotides line up with TRBD1. The trim removed 8 bases at V and 0 bases at J, leaving 10 bases unmatched. Germline V gives CDR1 MDHEN, CDR2 SYDVKM. The length of the CDR3 is 16 residues. The CDR3 sequence is CASQRTGDFSNQPQHF. Written as DNA, the CDR3 is TGTGCCAGCCAGAGGACAGGCGATTTTAGCAATCAGCCCCAGCATTTT.

The chain employs TRBV24-1 and TRBJ2-1, with 8 bases that match TRBD1. The CDR3 runs 15 residues. The ends lost 5 bases at V and 0 bases at J; junction bases unmatched: 2. Germline loops: CDR1 KGHDR, CDR2 SFDVKD. CDR3 nucleotides: TGTGCCACCAGTGGTACAGGGGGCTCCTACAATGAGCAGTTCTTC. Its translation is CATSGTGGSYNEQFF.

V and J are TRBV3-1 (or the pseudogene TRBV3-2) and TRBJ2-7; 16 nucleotides agree with TRBD2. V dropped 4 bases and J dropped 4; count of bases not matched to a gene: 10. Germline CDR1 reads LGHDT; CDR2 reads YNNKEL (reference sequence). The CDR3 is 18 residues long. CDR3 in DNA: TGTGCCAGCAGCCCTACCGGGACTAGCGGGAGGGTAGGGTACGAGCAGTACTTC. This codes for CASSPTGTSGRVGYEQYF.

The chain combines TRBV12-3 or TRBV12-4 with TRBJ2-7; 9 bases line up with TRBD1. The CDR3 runs to 12 residues. Trimming cost V 6 bases and J 4 bases; bases outside gene matches: 1. CDR3 nucleotide sequence: TGTGCCAGCAGAGACAGGGGGTACGAGCAGTACTTC. It encodes CASRDRGYEQYF.

The chain carries TRBV28 and TRBJ1-1; weak D call: TRBD1 (5 bases). The CDR3 is made up of 14 amino acids. The V end was cut by 2 bases, the J end by 3 bases, with 10 bases between. The germline V gene encodes CDR1 MDHEN and CDR2 SYDVKM. CDR3: CASSLGGKDTEAFF. In DNA form, the CDR3 reads TGTGCCAGCAGTTTAGGGGGGAAGGACACTGAAGCTTTCTTT. Using reference TRBV28 and TRBJ1-1 for the parts outside the CDR3, the full variable domain is DVKVTQSSRYLVKRTGEKVFLECVQDMDHENMFWYRQDPGLGLRLIYFSYDVKMKEKGDIPEGYSVSREKKERFSLILESASTNQTSMYLCASSLGGKDTEAFFGQGTRLTVV.

A remark on this clone: At the DNA level, this CDR3 is encoded by other sequences in the same sample as well. The rearrangement links TRBV28 to TRBJ1-5; D ambiguous. V dropped 4 bases and J dropped 9 bases, with 10 bases sitting between them. This CDR3 contains 12 residues. Germline V gene sequence: CDR1 MDHEN, CDR2 SYDVKM. The CDR3 DNA sequence: TGTGCCAGCAGTTCCTCTACTCTGCCCCAGCATTTT. This encodes CASSSSTLPQHF.

This chain uses TRBV7-9 with TRBJ1-1; TRBD1 matches at 10 bases. The junction had 16 bases not matched to a gene; V was cut back by 5 bases and J by 1 base. CDR1 and CDR2 (germline): SEHNR, FQNEAQ (reference sequence). The CDR3 is 19 amino acids. CDR3 nucleotides: TGTGCCAGCAGCCCACTTATCGGGACAGGGGATTACGCGAACACTGAAGCTTTCTTT. Its protein product is CASSPLIGTGDYANTEAFF.